This TCR beta chain appears in the sequencing data of a study of cytomegalovirus exposure and HLA in healthy donors. Whole-study results and caveats: Despite most TCR sequences being rare, some public TCRs occurred in many donors. In a later analysis, across HLA loci, associated TCR counts were highest for DRB1, lowest for HLA-C.

Of note for this clone: The antigen remains unidentified.

The V gene's germline CDR1 is ENHRY and CDR2 SYGVKD. This CDR3 is built from 17 residues. PCR primers comprised 60 Vbeta and 13 Jbeta primers. Libraries were prepared by immunoSEQ multiplex PCR; TCRdb keeps only in-frame clonotypes and omits some of them. The data show about 140,000 clones, roughly 87% seen once. The chain joins TRBV10-3 to TRBJ2-5; 7 nucleotides match TRBD1. The closer fit of TRBJ2-7 to the DNA end suggests the J call may be wrong. This clonotype originated in a woman aged 35 to 49 in good health and CMV-seronegative. Sample: PBMCs. The CDR3 DNA sequence: TGTGCCATCAGTGATTCCCGGACAGGCCCCAACTCCTACGAGCAGTACTTC. Translation gives CAISDSRTGPNSYEQYF.